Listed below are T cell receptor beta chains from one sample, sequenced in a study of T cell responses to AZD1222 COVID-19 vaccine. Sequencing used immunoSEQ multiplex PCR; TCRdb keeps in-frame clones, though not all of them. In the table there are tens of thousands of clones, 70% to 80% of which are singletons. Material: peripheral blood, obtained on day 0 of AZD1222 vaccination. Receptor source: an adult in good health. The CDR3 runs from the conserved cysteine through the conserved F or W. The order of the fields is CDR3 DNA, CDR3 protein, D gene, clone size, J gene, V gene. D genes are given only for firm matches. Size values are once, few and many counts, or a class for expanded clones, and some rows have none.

TGTGCCAGCAGCTTTACGGCCACAGATACGCAGTATTTT,CASSFTATDTQYF,NA,once,TRBJ2-3,TRBV7-3
TGTGCCAGCAGCGCGAGACAGGGGGCCCGTACTGAAAAACTGTTTTTT,CASSARQGARTEKLFF,TRBD1,many,TRBJ1-4,TRBV9
TGTGCCAGCAGTTATGATTCACCCCTCCACTTT,CASSYDSPLHF,NA,NA,TRBJ1-6,TRBV28
TGTGCCTGGAGTGTATTGGGACGGATGACTAATTCACCCCTCCACTTT,CAWSVLGRMTNSPLHF,NA,NA,TRBJ1-6,TRBV30
TGTGCCAGCACAGGACAGGCGATACAAGAGACCCAGTACTTC,CASTGQAIQETQYF,TRBD1,NA,TRBJ2-5,TRBV6-6
TGTGCCATCAGTATAAAGGGTGGGGAATCAGATACGCAGTATTTT,CAISIKGGESDTQYF,NA,NA,TRBJ2-3,TRBV10-3
TGTGCCAGCAGTGAACGGGGGGGCTACAATGAGCAGTTCTTC,CASSERGGYNEQFF,TRBD2,NA,TRBJ2-1,TRBV2
TGTGCCAGCAGTTACTACCTAGCGGGGGAGTACAATGAGCAGTTCTTC,CASSYYLAGEYNEQFF,TRBD2,once,TRBJ2-1,TRBV6-2/TRBV6-3
TGTGCCAGCAGCAACGGACTAGCGGGAGCCCACTACAATGAGCAGTTCTTC,CASSNGLAGAHYNEQFF,TRBD2,few,TRBJ2-1,TRBV5-4
TGTGCCAGCAGCTCCTGGACAGGGAACACCGGGGAGCTGTTTTTT,CASSSWTGNTGELFF,TRBD1,NA,TRBJ2-2,TRBV7-9
TGTGCCAGCAGCTTATCCCTTTACGAGCAGTACTTC,CASSLSLYEQYF,NA,NA,TRBJ2-7,TRBV7-2
TGTGCCAGCAGTTTAAGAATTAGCGGCTACACCTTC,CASSLRISGYTF,NA,NA,TRBJ1-2,TRBV12-3/TRBV12-4
TGTGCCAGCAGTTACGAACCGACTAATGAAAAACTGTTTTTT,CASSYEPTNEKLFF,NA,NA,TRBJ1-4,TRBV6-2/TRBV6-3
TGTGCCAGCAGCCAAGGAGGACTTCAGCGGATAAACACCGGGGAGCTGTTTTTT,CASSQGGLQRINTGELFF,NA,NA,TRBJ2-2,TRBV4-2